This TCR beta chain was sequenced during a study of T cells after yellow fever vaccination. General study points: Only a small proportion of the clonotypes turned up in both the CD4 and the CD8 compartments, likely arising from convergent recombination. On re-exposure, the response was weaker but peaked faster, at day 5 versus 15. FACS-sorted repertoires might harbor abundant contaminating clonotypes from the bulk population.

This clonotype showed up just a few times. The antigen remains unidentified. Template switching by 5'RACE produced TCR cDNA, adding a universal primer site and UMIs. TCRdb reprocessed the 5' RACE reads via MiXCR and lists one record per CDR3 protein. The table shows about 350,000 distinct CDR3 sequences, with 7% to 9% occurring only once. The CDR3 extends over 17 amino acids. V lost 2 bases and J lost 0, with 14 bases in between. Germline loops: CDR1 LGHNA, CDR2 YNFKEQ. The rearrangement uses TRBV4-2 and TRBJ2-1; no definite D call. The receptor was derived from a man aged 18 to 30 who received the YFV17D yellow fever vaccine. Sequences were derived from PBMCs, sampled about 41 days after the first yellow fever vaccination. In DNA, the CDR3 is TGTGCCAGCAGCCAATTTGGAGCGACGAGCTCCTACAATGAGCAGTTCTTC. Residues: CASSQFGATSSYNEQFF.